This T cell receptor beta chain was identified during a study of PD-1 blockade in mismatch repair-deficient tumors. General study results and limits: Tumor-resident clones, often undetectable pretreatment in blood, expanded then contracted after pembrolizumab.

V was clipped by 4 bases and J by 0 bases; unmatched bases: 11. CDR1 and CDR2 from the germline V gene are SGHRS and YFSETQ. The CDR3 extends over 19 amino acids. A note on this clone: The antigen remains undetermined.

The repertoire was sequenced with immunoSEQ multiplex PCR; TCRdb's copy has only in-frame clones and lacks some. The sample includes around 38,000 clones, 70% to 80% of them seen just once. The rearrangement links TRBV5-1 to TRBJ2-7; 15 positions agree with TRBD2. This sample comprised peripheral blood, obtained 4 weeks after starting pembrolizumab. The clonotype was recovered from an adult with mismatch repair-deficient cancer. The CDR3 bases are TGCGCCAGCAGCCAACAGGGACTAGCGGGAGGACCGAGCTCCTACGAGCAGTACTTC. It yields the protein CASSQQGLAGGPSSYEQYF.